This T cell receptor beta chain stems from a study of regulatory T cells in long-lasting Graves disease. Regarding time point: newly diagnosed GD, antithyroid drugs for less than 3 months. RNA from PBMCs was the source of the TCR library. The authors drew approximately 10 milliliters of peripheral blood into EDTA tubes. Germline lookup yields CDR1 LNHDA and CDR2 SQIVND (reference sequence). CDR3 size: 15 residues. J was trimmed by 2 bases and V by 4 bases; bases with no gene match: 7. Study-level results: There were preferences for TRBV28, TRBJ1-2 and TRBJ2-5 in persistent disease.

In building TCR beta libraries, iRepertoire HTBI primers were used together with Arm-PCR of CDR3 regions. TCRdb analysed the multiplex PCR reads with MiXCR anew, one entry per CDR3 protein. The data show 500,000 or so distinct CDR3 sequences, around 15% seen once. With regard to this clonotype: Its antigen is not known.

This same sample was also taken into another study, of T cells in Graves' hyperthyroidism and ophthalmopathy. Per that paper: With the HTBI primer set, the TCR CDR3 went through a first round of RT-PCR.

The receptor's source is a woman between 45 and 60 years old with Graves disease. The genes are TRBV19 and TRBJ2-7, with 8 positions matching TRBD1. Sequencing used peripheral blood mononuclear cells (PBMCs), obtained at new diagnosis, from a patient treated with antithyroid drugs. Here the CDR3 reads CASSTRTGQTYEQYF. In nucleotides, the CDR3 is TGTGCCAGTAGTACCCGGACAGGGCAAACCTACGAGCAGTACTTC.